This T cell receptor (beta chain) was retrieved from a study of immune evolution from preneoplasia to lung adenocarcinoma. The sample holds one count of this clone. Deletions cut 0 bases from V and 9 bases from J, with 15 bases between. Germline loops: CDR1 LNHNV, CDR2 YYDKDF (reference sequence). This CDR3 comprises 15 residues. The repertoire was sequenced with immunoSEQ multiplex PCR; TCRdb's copy has only in-frame clones and lacks some. The sample contains thousands of clones, about nine tenths of which appear only once. Sequencing was done on a sample of FFPE atypical adenomatous hyperplasia tissue from the lung. The subset is: atypical adenomatous hyperplasia (AAH), lung preneoplasia. The receptor was derived from a person aged 65 to 85 with lung adenocarcinoma. This chain connects TRBV15 to TRBJ2-1, with D tentatively TRBD1 (6 bases). As DNA, the CDR3 is TGTGCCACCAGCAGAGATGCGGCAGGGGTTGGTGAGCAGTTCTTC. It encodes CATSRDAAGVGEQFF.